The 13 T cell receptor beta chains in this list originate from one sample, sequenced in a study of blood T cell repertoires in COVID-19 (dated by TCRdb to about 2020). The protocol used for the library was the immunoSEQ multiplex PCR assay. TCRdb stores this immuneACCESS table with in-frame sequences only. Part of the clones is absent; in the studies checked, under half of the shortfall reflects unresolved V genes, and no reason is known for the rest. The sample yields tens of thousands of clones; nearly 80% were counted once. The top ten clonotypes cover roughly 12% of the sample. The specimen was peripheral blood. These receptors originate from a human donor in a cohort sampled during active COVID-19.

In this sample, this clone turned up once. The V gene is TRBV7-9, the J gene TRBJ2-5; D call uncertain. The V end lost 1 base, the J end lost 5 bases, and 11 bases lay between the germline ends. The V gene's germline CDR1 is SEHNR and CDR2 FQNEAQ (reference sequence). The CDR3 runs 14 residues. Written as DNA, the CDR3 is TGTGCCAGCAGCTTAGTTCGCGGTCCGGAGACCCAGTACTTC. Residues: CASSLVRGPETQYF.

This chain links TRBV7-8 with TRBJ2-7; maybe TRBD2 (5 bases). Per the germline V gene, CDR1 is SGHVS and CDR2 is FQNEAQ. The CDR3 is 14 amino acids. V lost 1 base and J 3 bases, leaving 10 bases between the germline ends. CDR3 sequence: CASSLGPGNYEQYF. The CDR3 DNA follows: TGTGCCAGCAGCTTAGGGCCGGGGAACTACGAGCAGTACTTC.

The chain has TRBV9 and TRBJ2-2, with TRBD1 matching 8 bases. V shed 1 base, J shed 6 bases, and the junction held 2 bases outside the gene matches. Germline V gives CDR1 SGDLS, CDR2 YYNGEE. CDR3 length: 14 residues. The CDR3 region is CASSVLQGAGELFF. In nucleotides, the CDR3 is TGTGCCAGCAGCGTACTACAGGGGGCCGGGGAGCTGTTTTTT.

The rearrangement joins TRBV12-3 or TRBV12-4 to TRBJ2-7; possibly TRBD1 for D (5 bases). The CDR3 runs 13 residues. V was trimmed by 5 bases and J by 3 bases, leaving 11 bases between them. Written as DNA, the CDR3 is TGTGCCAGCAGTCCGACAGAGTACTACGAGCAGTACTTC. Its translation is CASSPTEYYEQYF.

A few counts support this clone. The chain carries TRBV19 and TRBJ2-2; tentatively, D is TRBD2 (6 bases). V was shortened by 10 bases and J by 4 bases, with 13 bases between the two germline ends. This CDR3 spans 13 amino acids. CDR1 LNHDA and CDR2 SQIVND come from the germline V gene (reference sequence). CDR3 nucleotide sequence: TGTGCCACCCTGGACTACAGCACCGGGGAGCTGTTTTTT. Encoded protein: CATLDYSTGELFF.

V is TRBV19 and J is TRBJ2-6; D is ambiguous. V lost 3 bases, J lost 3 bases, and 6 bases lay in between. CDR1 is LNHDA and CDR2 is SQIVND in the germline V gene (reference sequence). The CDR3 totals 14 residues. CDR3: CASSIANGANVLTF. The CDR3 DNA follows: TGTGCCAGTAGTATTGCTAATGGGGCCAACGTCCTGACTTTC. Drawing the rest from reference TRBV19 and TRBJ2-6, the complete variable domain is DGGITQSPKYLFRKEGQNVTLSCEQNLNHDAMYWYRQDPGQGLRLIYYSQIVNDFQKGDIAEGYSVSREKKESFPLTVTSAQKNPTAFYLCASSIANGANVLTFGAGSRLTVL.

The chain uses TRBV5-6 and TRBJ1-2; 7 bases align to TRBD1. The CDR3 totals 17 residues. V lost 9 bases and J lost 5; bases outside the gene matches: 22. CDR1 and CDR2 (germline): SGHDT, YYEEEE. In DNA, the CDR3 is TGTGCCACCACCCGGCGGTCAGGGGGTTATGTCGGTTATGGCTACACCTTC. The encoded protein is CATTRRSGGYVGYGYTF.

The CDR3 sequence: CASSISRGLEQYF. CDR3 coding DNA: TGTGCCAGTAGTATTTCTAGGGGGCTTGAGCAGTACTTC. This rearrangement joins TRBV19 to TRBJ2-7, with 7 bases lining up with TRBD1. This CDR3 has 13 amino acids. CDR1 is LNHDA and CDR2 is SQIVND in the germline V gene (reference sequence). V lost 3 bases and J lost 7; bases outside the gene matches: 6.

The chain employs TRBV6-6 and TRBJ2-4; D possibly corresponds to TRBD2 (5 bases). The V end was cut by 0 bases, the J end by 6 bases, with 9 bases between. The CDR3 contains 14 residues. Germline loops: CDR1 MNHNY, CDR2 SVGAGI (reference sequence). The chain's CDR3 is CASSYSGVINIQYF. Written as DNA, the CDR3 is TGTGCCAGCAGTTACTCCGGGGTTATAAACATTCAGTACTTC.

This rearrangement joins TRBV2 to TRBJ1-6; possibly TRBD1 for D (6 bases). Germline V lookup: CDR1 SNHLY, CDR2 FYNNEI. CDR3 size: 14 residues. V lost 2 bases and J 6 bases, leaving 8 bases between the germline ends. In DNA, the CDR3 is TGTGCCAGCAGTGAACAGGGGTTTAATTCACCCCTCCACTTT. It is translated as CASSEQGFNSPLHF.

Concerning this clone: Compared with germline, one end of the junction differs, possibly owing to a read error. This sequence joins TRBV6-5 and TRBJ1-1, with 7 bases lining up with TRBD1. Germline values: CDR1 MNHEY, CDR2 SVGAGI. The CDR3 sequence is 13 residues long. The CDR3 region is CAGSLGQYTEAFF. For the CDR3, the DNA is TGTGCCGGCAGCCTGGGACAGTACACTGAAGCTTTCTTT.

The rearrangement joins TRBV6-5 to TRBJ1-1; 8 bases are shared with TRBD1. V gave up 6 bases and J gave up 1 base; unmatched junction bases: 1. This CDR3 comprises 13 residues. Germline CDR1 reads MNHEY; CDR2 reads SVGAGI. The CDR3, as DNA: TGTGCCAGCAGGGACAGGGCGAACACTGAAGCTTTCTTT. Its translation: CASRDRANTEAFF.

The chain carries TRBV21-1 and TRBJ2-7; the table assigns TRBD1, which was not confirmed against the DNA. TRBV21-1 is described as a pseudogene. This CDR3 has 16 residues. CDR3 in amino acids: CASSKGGQGLVPEQYV. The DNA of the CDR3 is TGTGCCAGCAGCAAAGGAGGTCAGGGTCTCGTTCCCGAGCAGTACGTC.